Listed below are T cell receptor beta chains from one sample, sequenced in a study of post-analysis software for immune sequencing data. TCRdb reprocessed the PCR reads with MiXCR, giving one entry per CDR3 protein. The table records about 560,000 distinct CDR3 sequences, around 47% of them present only once. Specimen: blood. The receptors come from a girl aged 10 to 17 with multiple sclerosis. Both conserved end residues are part of each CDR3. A D gene is named only where the DNA matches it firmly. Some rows have no size entry. The others give once, few or many, or a class for an expanded clone.

CSARDRTTRRRRAGVLWNEQFF	TGCAGTGCTAGAGATCGGACGACTCGGAGGCGAAGAGCGGGGGTTCTCTGGAATGAGCAGTTCTTC	TRBD2	few	TRBV20-1	TRBJ2-1
CASSPGQFQHF	TGTGCCAGCAGTCCGGGACAGTTCCAGCATTTT	TRBD1	few	TRBV12-3/TRBV12-4	TRBJ1-5
CASSLVRQQETQYF	TGTGCCAGCAGTTTAGTTAGACAGCAAGAGACCCAGTACTTC	NA	few	TRBV12-3/TRBV12-4	TRBJ2-5
CASSEAGDAYEQYF	TGTGCCAGCAGTGAGGCAGGGGACGCCTACGAGCAGTACTTC	NA	once	TRBV6-1	TRBJ2-7
CASSSRIRGTGANEKLFF	TGTGCCAGCAGCTCCCGCATAAGAGGGACAGGGGCAAATGAAAAACTGTTTTTT	TRBD1	NA	TRBV7-8	TRBJ1-4
CASSQERGQGSDTQYF	TGTGCCAGCAGCCAAGAGAGAGGCCAGGGTTCAGATACGCAGTATTTT	NA	NA	TRBV4-2	TRBJ2-3
CASSPLEGDTQYF	TGTGCCAGCTCACCACTAGAAGGAGATACGCAGTATTTT	NA	NA	TRBV18	TRBJ2-3
CSVGPGTVGSYSEQFF	TGCAGCGTTGGTCCCGGGACAGTCGGCTCCTACAGTGAGCAGTTCTTC	TRBD1	NA	TRBV29-1	TRBJ2-1
CASSLALGWTEAFF	TGTGCCAGCAGCTTAGCGCTAGGATGGACTGAAGCTTTCTTT	NA	NA	TRBV7-6	TRBJ1-1
CASRTQGKTQYF	TGTGCCAGCAGGACACAGGGAAAGACCCAGTACTTC	NA	NA	TRBV28	TRBJ2-5